A single sample is the source of the 22 T cell receptor beta chains below, sequenced in a study of spatial heterogeneity in lung cancer. Time point given: sample taken at primary tumor resection. TCRdb independently ran MiXCR on the 5' RACE reads; one entry per CDR3 protein. The table lists some 22,000 distinct CDR3 sequences, just under 6% of them singletons, with less than 45% in the top ten. This specimen consisted of PBMCs, obtained at surgery. Receptors were obtained from a male donor with early-stage non-small cell lung cancer.

The chain uses TRBV5-1 and TRBJ1-1; TRBD1 is a possible D gene (5 bases). Between the trimmed V and J ends, which lost 4 bases and 0 bases, there was a span of 16 bases. Germline loops: CDR1 SGHRS, CDR2 YFSETQ. CDR3 length equals 16 residues. CDR3 in amino acids: CASSLRDQGMNTEAFF. The CDR3 DNA sequence: TGCGCCAGCAGCCTGCGGGACCAGGGAATGAACACTGAAGCTTTCTTT.

V usage is TRBV6-5 and J usage is TRBJ2-3; 8 bases are a match to TRBD1. This CDR3 contains 14 residues. Unmatched junction bases numbered 2, after V lost 2 bases and J lost 4 bases. Germline CDR1 reads MNHEY; CDR2 reads SVGAGI. The CDR3 sequence is CASSYETGADTQYF. Written as DNA, the CDR3 is TGTGCCAGCAGTTACGAGACAGGGGCAGATACGCAGTATTTT.

In this sample, this clonotype turned up many times. This chain joins TRBV10-3 and TRBJ2-1; tentative D call: TRBD2 (5 bases). The V end lost 6 bases, the J end lost 6 bases, and 15 bases lay between the germline ends. Germline lookup yields CDR1 ENHRY and CDR2 SYGVKD. The CDR3 contains 14 residues. CDR3 nucleotides: TGTGCCATCAGACTGGCGGGTAATGTCAATGAGCAGTTCTTC. It is translated as CAIRLAGNVNEQFF.

This clonotype appeared many times. V gene TRBV7-6 combines with J gene TRBJ2-1; the match to TRBD2 covers 10 bases. Germline CDR1 reads SGHVS; CDR2 reads FNYEAQ. Unmatched junction bases numbered 13, after V lost 4 bases and J lost 10 bases. The CDR3 sequence is 16 residues long. This CDR3 reads CASSSSVSGGAEEQFF. CDR3 bases: TGTGCCAGCAGCTCCTCGGTCAGCGGGGGGGCGGAGGAGCAGTTCTTC.

This clonotype was counted between two and nine times. The chain is built from TRBV12-3 or TRBV12-4 and TRBJ1-1; the D is unclear. CDR3 length: 14 amino acids. V was clipped by 3 bases and J by 2 bases, with 10 bases between them. DNA of the CDR3: TGTGCCAGCAGTTTGGGTCTCAGCAACACTGAAGCTTTCTTT. It is translated as CASSLGLSNTEAFF.

This clonotype counts as medium-sized (0.01 to 0.1%). This chain uses TRBV7-9 with TRBJ2-7, with D maybe TRBD2 (6 bases). CDR3 size: 15 residues. CDR1 is SEHNR, CDR2 FQNEAQ, per germline (reference sequence). V was trimmed by 8 bases and J by 5 bases, leaving 22 bases between them. The CDR3 here is CASGVFDPEGNEQYF. The CDR3 nucleotides are TGTGCCAGCGGGGTTTTTGACCCGGAGGGGAACGAGCAGTACTTC.

This clonotype has more than one count but fewer than ten. The J gene is TRBJ2-3, the V gene TRBV4-3; D is possibly TRBD2 (5 bases). The CDR3 runs to 16 residues. Per germline, CDR1 LGHNA and CDR2 YSLEER. V dropped 0 bases and J dropped 5 bases, with 15 bases sitting between them. For the CDR3, the DNA is TGCGCCAGCAGCCAAGATCTCGGCGGAGGAAGAGATACGCAGTATTTT. Protein product: CASSQDLGGGRDTQYF.

The sample holds many counts of this clonotype. The genes are TRBV4-3 and TRBJ2-2, with D perhaps matching TRBD2 (6 bases). The CDR3 is 17 residues long. CDR1 is LGHNA and CDR2 is YSLEER in the germline V gene. V was shortened by 4 bases and J by 6 bases, with 21 bases between the two germline ends. CDR3 residues: CASSLDESGPWSGELFF. In DNA form, the CDR3 reads TGCGCCAGCAGCCTGGACGAAAGCGGGCCATGGTCCGGGGAGCTGTTTTTT.

This clonotype has more than one count but fewer than ten. V and J are TRBV5-8 and TRBJ2-7; D may be TRBD1 (6 bases). The CDR3 is made up of 12 amino acids. Per germline, CDR1 SGHTS and CDR2 YDEGEE. Trimming left V 4 bases short and J 8 bases short, with 13 bases between. CDR3 nucleotide sequence: TGTGCCAGCAGCCTGAGCCAGGGGAAGCAGTACTTC. Translation: CASSLSQGKQYF.

The chain couples TRBV20-1 to TRBJ2-7; D is unclear. CDR3 size: 15 residues. Germline CDR1 and CDR2: DFQATT and SNEGSKA (reference sequence). The V end lost 4 bases, the J end lost 2 bases, and 18 bases lay between the germline ends. CDR3 sequence (DNA): TGCAGTGCTACCAGACCTTTCCCCCCCCCCTACGAGCAGTACTTC. This encodes CSATRPFPPPYEQYF.

This clonotype was observed many times. V and J are TRBV7-9 and TRBJ2-2, with 9 bases aligning to TRBD1. With 5 bases clipped from V and 3 bases from J, the junction kept 4 bases outside the gene matches. This CDR3 comprises 15 residues. From germline, CDR1 is SEHNR and CDR2 FQNEAQ (reference sequence). The CDR3, as DNA: TGTGCCAGCAGCCGGGGACAGGGCTACACCGGGGAGCTGTTTTTT. It codes for CASSRGQGYTGELFF.

This clonotype came up many times. The chain links TRBV27 to TRBJ2-5, with D possibly TRBD2 on 5 matching bases. V was cut by 5 bases and J by 5 bases, with 18 bases left in between. The CDR3 runs 15 residues. Per the germline V gene, CDR1 is MNHEY and CDR2 is SMNVEV (reference sequence). The CDR3 loop is CASSLFSGVGETQYF. CDR3 sequence (DNA): TGTGCCAGCAGTCTATTTTCCGGGGTCGGGGAGACCCAGTACTTC.

This clonotype was observed a handful of times. The rearrangement uses TRBV6-6 and TRBJ2-1; 7 bases line up with TRBD1. V shed 7 bases and J 2 bases; nucleotides not matched to a gene: 5. CDR1 and CDR2 from the germline V gene are MNHNY and SVGAGI (reference sequence). This CDR3 has 14 amino acids. CDR3 in DNA: TGTGCCAGCACTCGACAGGGACCCTACAATGAGCAGTTCTTC. Its protein product is CASTRQGPYNEQFF.

By share, this clonotype counts as medium-sized (0.01 to 0.1%). This chain connects TRBV24-1 to TRBJ2-2; D not resolved. The germline V gene encodes CDR1 KGHDR and CDR2 SFDVKD. The CDR3 contains 14 residues. The ends were cut back, 1 base at V and 6 bases at J, with 8 bases in the middle. CDR3 in DNA: TGTGCCACCAGTGATTTACGAGAGGCCGGGGAGCTGTTTTTT. It is translated as CATSDLREAGELFF.

This clonotype was picked up a small number of times. This rearrangement joins TRBV29-1 to TRBJ2-1, with unresolved D. This CDR3 has 11 residues. Germline CDR1 reads SQVTM; CDR2 reads ANQGSEA. Trimming shortened V by 8 bases and J by 5 bases, and 10 bases separated the two germline ends. CDR3 protein: CSIAVNNEQFF. The CDR3, as DNA: TGCAGCATTGCGGTTAACAATGAGCAGTTCTTC.

This clonotype appeared many times. CDR3 sequence: CSAMDRLNEKLFF. The CDR3, as DNA: TGCAGTGCAATGGACCGTTTGAATGAAAAACTGTTTTTT. The V call is TRBV20-1, the J call TRBJ1-4; D uncertain. The length of the CDR3 is 13 residues. Looked up from germline, CDR1 is DFQATT and CDR2 is SNEGSKA (reference sequence). Trimming took 6 bases from V and 5 from J, leaving 13 bases between them.

This clonotype was found many times. The CDR3 loop is CASRGISNQPQHF. CDR3 nucleotide sequence: TGTGCCAGCAGGGGTATAAGCAATCAGCCCCAGCATTTT. V gene TRBV12-3 or TRBV12-4 combines with J gene TRBJ1-5; the D is unclear. The CDR3 contains 13 residues. The ends were cut back, 6 bases at V and 1 base at J, with 7 bases in the middle.

V and J are TRBV30 and TRBJ1-5, with 7 bases identical to TRBD1. CDR3 length: 13 amino acids. Germline CDR1 is GTSNPN and CDR2 is SVGIG (reference sequence). V trimming: 4 bases; J trimming: 6 bases; junction bases outside the gene matches: 6. DNA for the CDR3: TGTGCCTGGAACAGGGGTTCGGGTCAGCCCCAGCATTTT. This gives the protein CAWNRGSGQPQHF.

This clonotype was detected many times. The rearrangement uses TRBV27 and TRBJ2-5; D is unclear. CDR3 length: 12 amino acids. Germline V gene data show CDR1 as MNHEY and CDR2 as SMNVEV (reference sequence). The germline V and J ends were trimmed by 5 bases and 3 bases, with 7 bases remaining between them. The chain's CDR3 is CASSPKEETQYF. The CDR3 bases are TGTGCCAGCAGTCCTAAAGAAGAGACCCAGTACTTC.

This clonotype was recorded at least ten times. The V gene is TRBV4-3, the J gene TRBJ1-6, with D possibly being TRBD1 (5 bases). The CDR3 is 15 residues long. The V gene's germline CDR1 is LGHNA and CDR2 YSLEER. V lost 1 base to trimming and J lost 6 bases, with 10 bases between them. The CDR3 region has the DNA TGCGCCAGCAGCCAAGTAGGCCAGGGTAATTCACCCCTCCACTTT. Translating it yields CASSQVGQGNSPLHF.

There are many counts of this clonotype. V usage is TRBV4-2 and J usage is TRBJ2-5; 9 bases map to TRBD2. J lost 5 bases, V lost 1 base, and 14 bases had no gene match. Germline loops: CDR1 LGHNA, CDR2 YNFKEQ. The CDR3 length is 18 residues. CDR3 in DNA: TGTGCCAGCAGCCAAGGGAGGCTAGCGGGACGGCTAGGTGAGACCCAGTACTTC. Its translation: CASSQGRLAGRLGETQYF.

This clonotype occurred many times. The V call is TRBV20-1, the J call TRBJ2-7; 10 positions agree with TRBD1. From germline, CDR1 is DFQATT and CDR2 SNEGSKA (reference sequence). The J segment lost 5 bases and the V segment lost 3 bases, leaving 16 bases of the junction unmatched. This CDR3 has 17 amino acids. CDR3 protein: CSASGNIGGQGRDEQYF. CDR3 DNA sequence: TGCAGTGCTAGCGGTAATATTGGGGGACAGGGGCGCGACGAGCAGTACTTC.